A selection of T cell receptor beta chains follows, all from one sample in a study of T cells in Graves' hyperthyroidism and ophthalmopathy. TCRdb re-derived calls from the multiplex PCR reads in MiXCR, one entry per CDR3 protein. The data hold fewer than 650,000 distinct CDR3 sequences, with roughly 45% observed a single time. Sequencing used peripheral blood or thyroid tissue (not recorded which). Receptor source: an adult woman with Graves' disease, either hyperthyroidism or ophthalmopathy (not recorded which). Both conserved end residues are part of each CDR3. Each record gives: J gene, V gene, clone size, D gene, CDR3 DNA, CDR3 protein. D genes are given only for firm matches. Size is omitted from some rows. Given values are once, few, many or a class for expanded clones.

TRBJ1-4 | TRBV5-5 | few | . | TGTGCCAGCAGCCCATCCCAAGGACTGGCTTCCCCGCTTTTT | CASSPSQGLASPLF
TRBJ1-2 | TRBV4-2 | many | TRBD1 | TGTGCCAGCAGCCAAGACGGGACAGTTGCTAACTATGGCTACACCTTC | CASSQDGTVANYGYTF
TRBJ1-5 | TRBV2 | many | . | TGTGCCAGCAGTGAAGCGCAGATCCAGCCCCAGCATTTT | CASSEAQIQPQHF
TRBJ1-4 | TRBV5-5 | . | TRBD1 | TGCGCCAGCAGCTTAGTTCCGGGAACAGGGGAATTTAATGAAAAACTGTTTTTT | CASSLVPGTGEFNEKLFF
TRBJ2-7 | TRBV29-1 | . | TRBD1 | TGCAGCGTTGCCGGGACAGAATACGAGCAGTACTTC | CSVAGTEYEQYF
TRBJ1-3 | TRBV12-3/TRBV12-4 | few | . | TGTGCCAGCAGTCCCTCGGGCTTTGAAGGGAACACCATATATTTT | CASSPSGFEGNTIYF
TRBJ2-7 | TRBV7-2 | . | TRBD1 | TGTGCCAGCAGCTTAGGCAGGGGGCAAGGTGCCTACGAGCAGTACTTC | CASSLGRGQGAYEQYF
TRBJ2-7 | TRBV29-1 | few | . | TGCAGCGTTGAAGGGAGCTCCTACGAGCAGTACTTC | CSVEGSSYEQYF
TRBJ1-5 | TRBV7-9 | . | TRBD1 | TGTGCCAGCAGCTTAGTGGTGGACAGGGGACGGCCCCAGCATTTT | CASSLVVDRGRPQHF
TRBJ2-2 | TRBV10-3 | . | TRBD2 | TGTGCCATCAGTCTCGGACTAGCTGCTACCGGGGAGCTGTTTTTT | CAISLGLAATGELFF
TRBJ1-3 | TRBV7-8 | few | . | TGTGCCAGCACCCACCGCGGGGACACCATATATTTT | CASTHRGDTIYF
TRBJ1-5 | TRBV30 | . | . | TGTGCCTGGAGTCCTTTCGACATGGGGCAATCTCAGCCCCAGCATTTT | CAWSPFDMGQSQPQHF
TRBJ2-5 | TRBV10-3 | . | TRBD2 | TGTGCCAGCAGCCCGGGACTAGCGGGGGGCGTGACCCAGTACTTC | CASSPGLAGGVTQYF
TRBJ2-7 | TRBV10-3 | few | . | TGTGCCAGCGGGCCGAACTACGAGCAGTACTTC | CASGPNYEQYF
TRBJ2-7 | TRBV29-1 | . | TRBD1 | TGCAGCGTGGGGGACAGGAACTACGAGCAGTACTTC | CSVGDRNYEQYF
TRBJ1-2 | TRBV20-1 | . | TRBD1 | TGCAGCCTCGACAGGGTTAATGGCTACACCTTC | CSLDRVNGYTF
TRBJ2-7 | TRBV7-8 | many | TRBD2 | TGTGCCAGCAGCTTAGAGGGGACTAGCGGATCCTACGAGCAGTACTTC | CASSLEGTSGSYEQYF
TRBJ1-1 | TRBV2 | many | . | TGTGCCAGCAGTGGGGCAGGGTGGAACACTGAAGCTTTCTTT | CASSGAGWNTEAFF
TRBJ1-4 | TRBV2 | . | TRBD1 | TGTGCCAGCGCGGGACAGGGCTCTGAAAAACTGTTTTTT | CASAGQGSEKLFF
TRBJ2-6 | TRBV14 | . | . | TGTGCCAGCAGTTACTCGAGGTTGGGGGTCTCTGGGGCCAACGTCCTGACTTTC | CASSYSRLGVSGANVLTF
TRBJ1-1 | TRBV2 | few | . | TGTGCCAGCAGTGCTGTGGACATGAGCACTGAAGCTTTCTTT | CASSAVDMSTEAFF
TRBJ2-7 | TRBV20-1 | many | . | TGCAGTGCGTATACACCTCCCTACGAGCAGTACTTC | CSAYTPPYEQYF
TRBJ1-2 | TRBV10-3 | . | TRBD1 | TGTGCCATCAGCGACCCGGCAGGGGGAAGTCGGGACTATGGCTACACCTTC | CAISDPAGGSRDYGYTF
TRBJ1-1 | TRBV10-3 | few | . | TGTGCCATCAGTGCTGGACAAATGAACACTGAAGCTTTCTTT | CAISAGQMNTEAFF
TRBJ2-5 | TRBV20-1 | . | TRBD2 | TGCAGTGCTAGCCCCGTCGGGACTAGCGGGATTCAGGAGACCCAGTACTTC | CSASPVGTSGIQETQYF
TRBJ2-7 | TRBV12-3/TRBV12-4 | . | TRBD2 | TGTGCCAGCAGACCCCCGGGACTACTACCCGAGCAGTACTTC | CASRPPGLLPEQYF
TRBJ1-4 | TRBV7-2 | . | TRBD1 | TGTGCCAGCAGCTCTCGGACAGGGTATGAAAAACTGTTTTTT | CASSSRTGYEKLFF
TRBJ2-7 | TRBV6-5 | many | . | TGTGCCAGCAGTTACTCGAACGGAGCGACCGACGAGCAGTACTTC | CASSYSNGATDEQYF
TRBJ1-4 | TRBV25-1 | . | TRBD1 | TGTGCCAGCAGAGGGGACAGGCTTAATGAAAAACTGTTTTTT | CASRGDRLNEKLFF
TRBJ2-7 | TRBV2 | . | TRBD1 | TGTGCCAGCAGTGAAGCGGGACAGGGGCATTACGAGCAGTACTTC | CASSEAGQGHYEQYF
TRBJ1-5 | TRBV2 | . | TRBD1 | TGTGCCAGCAGTGAGGGACAGTTTTCCCCCCAGCATTTT | CASSEGQFSPQHF
TRBJ1-4 | TRBV12-3/TRBV12-4 | . | . | TGTGCCAGCAGTAAGAGGACAGCTGGTGAAAAACTGTTTTTT | CASSKRTAGEKLFF
TRBJ2-1 | TRBV29-1 | . | . | TGCAGCGTTGACGGGGCAGACCGAGGCTACAATGAGCAGTTCTTC | CSVDGADRGYNEQFF
TRBJ2-5 | TRBV12-3/TRBV12-4 | many | TRBD2 | TGTGCCAGCAGTTCACCAACTAGCGGGAGTACAAAGACCCAGTACTTC | CASSSPTSGSTKTQYF
TRBJ2-5 | TRBV5-1 | . | TRBD2 | TGCGCCAGCAGCTCAACCGGGACTAGCGGATTACAAGAGACCCAGTACTTC | CASSSTGTSGLQETQYF
TRBJ1-1 | TRBV6-5 | . | TRBD1 | TGTGCCAGCAGTTACCCGACAGGGAAAGAAGCTTTCTTT | CASSYPTGKEAFF
TRBJ1-5 | TRBV10-3 | few | . | TGTGCCAGCAGTGGGGCGCAGGGGATCAATCAGCCCCAGCATTTT | CASSGAQGINQPQHF
TRBJ2-7 | TRBV11-1 | many | . | TGTGCCAGCAGCGCCACAGGGAACTACGAGCAGTACTTC | CASSATGNYEQYF
TRBJ1-4 | TRBV27 | few | . | TGTGCCAGCAGTCAAGGCAGGGTGGATGAAAAACTGTTTTTT | CASSQGRVDEKLFF
TRBJ2-5 | TRBV20-1 | . | TRBD1 | TGCAGTGCTAGAGTACAGGGGAATCAGCCCCAGTACTTC | CSARVQGNQPQYF
TRBJ2-7 | TRBV12-3/TRBV12-4 | . | . | TGTGCCAGCAGTCCCGGGGAAGGAGCCTACGAGCAGTACTTC | CASSPGEGAYEQYF
TRBJ1-2 | TRBV20-1 | few | . | TGCAGTGCTAGAGATTTTGGGACTGATGGCTACACCTTC | CSARDFGTDGYTF
TRBJ1-4 | TRBV6-1 | . | . | TGTGCCAGCCGTGGAAGCCTTAATGAAAAACTGTTTTTT | CASRGSLNEKLFF
TRBJ1-3 | TRBV10-3 | . | . | TGTGCCATCAGTGACGGGCGCTCTGGAAACACCATATATTTT | CAISDGRSGNTIYF
TRBJ1-2 | TRBV29-1 | . | . | TGCAGCGTTGGAGAGAGAACAGTGGGCTATGGCTACACCTTC | CSVGERTVGYGYTF
TRBJ1-1 | TRBV2 | . | . | TGTGCCAGCAGTGAGCCCACCAGGGTTGGCGCTGAAGCTTTCTTT | CASSEPTRVGAEAFF
TRBJ1-2 | TRBV12-3/TRBV12-4 | many | . | TGTGCCAGCAACTTACGAGGGGGGGAGGGGTACACCTTC | CASNLRGGEGYTF
TRBJ2-7 | TRBV29-1 | many | . | TGCAGCGTTCAGGACCTAGCAGCATACGAGCAGTACTTC | CSVQDLAAYEQYF
TRBJ2-5 | TRBV10-3 | . | TRBD2 | TGTGCCATCAGTCCCCTAGCTTCGGGGGGGGCCCAAGAGACCCAGTACTTC | CAISPLASGGAQETQYF
TRBJ2-5 | TRBV7-2 | once | . | TGTGCCAGCAGCCGTATGGCGGGACCCGGGGAAACCCAGTACTTC | CASSRMAGPGETQYF
TRBJ2-2 | TRBV2 | . | . | TGTGCCAGCAGGGGGGGACTTCTCACCGGGGAGCTGTTTTTT | CASRGGLLTGELFF
TRBJ1-1 | TRBV7-9 | few | TRBD1 | TGTGCCAGCAGCCCCCGGACAGGTTACACTGAAGCTTTCTTT | CASSPRTGYTEAFF
TRBJ2-7 | TRBV5-5 | . | . | TGTGCCAGCAGTGCCACCGGGACATCGACCTACGAGCAGTACTTC | CASSATGTSTYEQYF